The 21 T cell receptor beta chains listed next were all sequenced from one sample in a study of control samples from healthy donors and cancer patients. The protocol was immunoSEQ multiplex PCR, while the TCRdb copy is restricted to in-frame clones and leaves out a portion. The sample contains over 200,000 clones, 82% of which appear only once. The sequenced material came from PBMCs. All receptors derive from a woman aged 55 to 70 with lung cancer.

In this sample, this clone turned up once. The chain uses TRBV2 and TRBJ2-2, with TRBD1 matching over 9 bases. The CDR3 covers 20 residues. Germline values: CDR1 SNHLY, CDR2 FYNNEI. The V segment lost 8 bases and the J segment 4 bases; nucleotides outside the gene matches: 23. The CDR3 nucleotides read TGTGCCAGCTCCGCACTTCCGGGACAGGGAATAAACATACTCACCGGGGAGCTGTTTTTT. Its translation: CASSALPGQGINILTGELFF.

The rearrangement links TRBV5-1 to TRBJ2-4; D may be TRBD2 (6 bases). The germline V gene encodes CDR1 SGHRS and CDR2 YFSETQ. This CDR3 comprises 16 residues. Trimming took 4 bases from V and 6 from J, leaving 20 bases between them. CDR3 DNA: TGCGCCAGCAGCCCCCCAGGAACCCAGGGAGGAAACATTCAGTACTTC. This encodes CASSPPGTQGGNIQYF.

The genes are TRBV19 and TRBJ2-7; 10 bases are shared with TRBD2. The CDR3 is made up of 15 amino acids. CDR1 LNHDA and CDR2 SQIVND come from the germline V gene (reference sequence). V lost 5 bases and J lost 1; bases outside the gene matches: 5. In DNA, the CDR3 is TGTGCCAGTAGTCCTACTAGCGGGACGTCCTACGAGCAGTACTTC. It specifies CASSPTSGTSYEQYF. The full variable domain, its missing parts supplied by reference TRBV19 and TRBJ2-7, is DGGITQSPKYLFRKEGQNVTLSCEQNLNHDAMYWYRQDPGQGLRLIYYSQIVNDFQKGDIAEGYSVSREKKESFPLTVTSAQKNPTAFYLCASSPTSGTSYEQYFGPGTRLTVT.

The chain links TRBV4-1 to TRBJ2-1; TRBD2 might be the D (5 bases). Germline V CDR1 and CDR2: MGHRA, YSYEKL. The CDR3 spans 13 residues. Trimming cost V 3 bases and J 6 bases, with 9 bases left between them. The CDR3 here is CASSQGAGNEQFF. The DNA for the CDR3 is TGCGCCAGCAGCCAGGGTGCGGGCAATGAGCAGTTCTTC.

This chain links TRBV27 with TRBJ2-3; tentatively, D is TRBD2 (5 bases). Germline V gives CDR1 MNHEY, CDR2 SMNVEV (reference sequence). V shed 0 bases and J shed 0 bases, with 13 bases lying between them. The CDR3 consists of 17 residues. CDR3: CASSLSVRGLSTDTQYF. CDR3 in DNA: TGTGCCAGCAGTTTATCAGTGAGAGGACTTAGCACAGATACGCAGTATTTT.

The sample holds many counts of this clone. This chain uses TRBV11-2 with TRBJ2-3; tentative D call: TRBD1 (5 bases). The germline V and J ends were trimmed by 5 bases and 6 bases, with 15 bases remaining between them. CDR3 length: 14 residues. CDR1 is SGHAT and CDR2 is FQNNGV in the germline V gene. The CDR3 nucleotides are TGTGCCAGCAGCCCCGTTGGGTACAGGGATACGCAGTATTTT. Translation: CASSPVGYRDTQYF. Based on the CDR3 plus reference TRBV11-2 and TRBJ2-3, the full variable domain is EAGVAQSPRYKIIEKRQSVAFWCNPISGHATLYWYQQILGQGPKLLIQFQNNGVVDDSQLPKDRFSAERLKGVDSTLKIQPAKLEDSAVYLCASSPVGYRDTQYFGPGTRLTVL.

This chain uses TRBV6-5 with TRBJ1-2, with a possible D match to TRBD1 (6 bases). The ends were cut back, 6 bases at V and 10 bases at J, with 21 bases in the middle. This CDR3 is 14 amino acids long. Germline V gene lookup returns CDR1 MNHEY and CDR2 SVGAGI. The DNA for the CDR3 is TGTGCCAGCAGCCTCGTTGCCGTGGGGGGGGCCTACACCTTC. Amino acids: CASSLVAVGGAYTF.

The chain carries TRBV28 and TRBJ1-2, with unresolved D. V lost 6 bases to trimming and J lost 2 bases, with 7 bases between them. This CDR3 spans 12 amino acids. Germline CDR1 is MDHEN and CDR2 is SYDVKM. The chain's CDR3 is CASRTVNYGYTF. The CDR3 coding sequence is TGTGCCAGCAGAACCGTAAACTATGGCTACACCTTC.

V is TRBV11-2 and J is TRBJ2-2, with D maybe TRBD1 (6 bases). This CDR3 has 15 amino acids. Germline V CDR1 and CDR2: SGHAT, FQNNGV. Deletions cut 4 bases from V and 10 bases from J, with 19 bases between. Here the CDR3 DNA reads TGTGCCAGCAGCTCTTTCCACTTAGCAGGGGAGGAGCTGTTTTTT. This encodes CASSSFHLAGEELFF.

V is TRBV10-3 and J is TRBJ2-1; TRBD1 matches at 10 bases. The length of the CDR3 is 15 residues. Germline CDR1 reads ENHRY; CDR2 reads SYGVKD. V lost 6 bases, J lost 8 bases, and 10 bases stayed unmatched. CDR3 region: CAISDTMTGGDEQFF. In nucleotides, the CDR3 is TGTGCCATCAGCGATACCATGACAGGGGGCGATGAGCAGTTCTTC.

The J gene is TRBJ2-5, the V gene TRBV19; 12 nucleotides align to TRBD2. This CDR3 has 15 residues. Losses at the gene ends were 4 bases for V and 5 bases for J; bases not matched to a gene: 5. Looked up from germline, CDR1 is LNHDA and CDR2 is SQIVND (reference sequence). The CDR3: CASSRTSGTGETQYF. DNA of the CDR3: TGTGCCAGTAGTAGGACTAGCGGGACAGGGGAGACCCAGTACTTC.

This chain's CDR3 is CASSYSTGPGETQYF. DNA of the CDR3: TGTGCCAGCAGTTACTCAACGGGTCCAGGCGAGACCCAGTACTTC. The chain employs TRBV6-5 and TRBJ2-5; D remains ambiguous. Trimming took off 0 bases at V and 5 bases at J, with 13 bases between the two ends. The CDR3 length is 15 residues. Germline loops: CDR1 MNHEY, CDR2 SVGAGI.

CDR3 loop: CSGGGGGEGTQYF. DNA of the CDR3: TGCAGCGGAGGAGGGGGGGGCGAGGGTACGCAGTATTTT. The rearrangement joins TRBV29-1 to TRBJ2-3, with D possibly being TRBD2 (7 bases). This CDR3 region has 13 residues. V was clipped by 7 bases and J by 8 bases, with 19 bases between them. From germline, CDR1 is SQVTM and CDR2 ANQGSEA.

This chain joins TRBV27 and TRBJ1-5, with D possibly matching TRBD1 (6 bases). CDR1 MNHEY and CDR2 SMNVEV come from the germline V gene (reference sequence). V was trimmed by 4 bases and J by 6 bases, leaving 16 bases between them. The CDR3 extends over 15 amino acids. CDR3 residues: CASSSAGEVGQPQHF. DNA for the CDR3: TGTGCCAGCAGTTCAGCAGGGGAGGTGGGTCAGCCCCAGCATTTT.

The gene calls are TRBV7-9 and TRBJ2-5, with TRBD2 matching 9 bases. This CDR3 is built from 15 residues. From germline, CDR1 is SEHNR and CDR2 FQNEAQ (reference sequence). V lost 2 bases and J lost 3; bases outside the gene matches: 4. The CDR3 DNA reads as TGTGCCAGCAGCTTAAATAGCGGGAGCGAAGAGACCCAGTACTTC. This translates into CASSLNSGSEETQYF.

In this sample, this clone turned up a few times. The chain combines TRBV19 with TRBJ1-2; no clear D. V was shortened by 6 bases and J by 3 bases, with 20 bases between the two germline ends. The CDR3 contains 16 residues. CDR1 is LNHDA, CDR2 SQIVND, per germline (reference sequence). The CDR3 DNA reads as TGTGCCAGTAGAGAAAGCAGGTCCTATTTCGACTATGGCTACACCTTC. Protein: CASRESRSYFDYGYTF.

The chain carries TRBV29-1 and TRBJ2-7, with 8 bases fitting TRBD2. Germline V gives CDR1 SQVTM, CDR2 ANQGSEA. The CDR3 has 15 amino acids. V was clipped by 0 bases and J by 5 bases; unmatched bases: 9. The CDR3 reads CSVEDPGRGYDEQYF. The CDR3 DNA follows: TGCAGCGTTGAAGACCCCGGGAGGGGGTACGACGAGCAGTACTTC.

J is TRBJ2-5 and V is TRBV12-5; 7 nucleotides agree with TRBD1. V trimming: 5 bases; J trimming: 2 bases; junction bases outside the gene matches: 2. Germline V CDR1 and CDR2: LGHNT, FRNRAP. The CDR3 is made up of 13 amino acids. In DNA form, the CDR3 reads TGTGCTAGTGGTCTGGGACAGCAAGAGACCCAGTACTTC. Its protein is CASGLGQQETQYF.

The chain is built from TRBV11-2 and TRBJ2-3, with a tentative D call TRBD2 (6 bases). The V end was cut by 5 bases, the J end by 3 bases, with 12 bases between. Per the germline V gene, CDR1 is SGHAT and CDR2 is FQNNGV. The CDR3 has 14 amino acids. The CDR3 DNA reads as TGTGCCAGCAGCCTGCGGGGAGAAACAGATACGCAGTATTTT. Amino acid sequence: CASSLRGETDTQYF.

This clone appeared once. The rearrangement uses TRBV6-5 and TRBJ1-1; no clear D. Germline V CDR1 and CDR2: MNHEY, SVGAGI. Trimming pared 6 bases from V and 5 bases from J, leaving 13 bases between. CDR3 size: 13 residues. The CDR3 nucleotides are TGTGCCAGCAGGAACCCTGTGTATACTGAAGCTTTCTTT. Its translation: CASRNPVYTEAFF.

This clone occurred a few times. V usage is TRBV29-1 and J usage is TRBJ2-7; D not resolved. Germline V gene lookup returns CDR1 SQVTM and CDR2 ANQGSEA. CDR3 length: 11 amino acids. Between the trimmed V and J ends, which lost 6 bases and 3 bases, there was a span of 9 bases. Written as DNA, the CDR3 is TGCAGCGTCGCCGACGGCTACGAGCAGTACTTC. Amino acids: CSVADGYEQYF.